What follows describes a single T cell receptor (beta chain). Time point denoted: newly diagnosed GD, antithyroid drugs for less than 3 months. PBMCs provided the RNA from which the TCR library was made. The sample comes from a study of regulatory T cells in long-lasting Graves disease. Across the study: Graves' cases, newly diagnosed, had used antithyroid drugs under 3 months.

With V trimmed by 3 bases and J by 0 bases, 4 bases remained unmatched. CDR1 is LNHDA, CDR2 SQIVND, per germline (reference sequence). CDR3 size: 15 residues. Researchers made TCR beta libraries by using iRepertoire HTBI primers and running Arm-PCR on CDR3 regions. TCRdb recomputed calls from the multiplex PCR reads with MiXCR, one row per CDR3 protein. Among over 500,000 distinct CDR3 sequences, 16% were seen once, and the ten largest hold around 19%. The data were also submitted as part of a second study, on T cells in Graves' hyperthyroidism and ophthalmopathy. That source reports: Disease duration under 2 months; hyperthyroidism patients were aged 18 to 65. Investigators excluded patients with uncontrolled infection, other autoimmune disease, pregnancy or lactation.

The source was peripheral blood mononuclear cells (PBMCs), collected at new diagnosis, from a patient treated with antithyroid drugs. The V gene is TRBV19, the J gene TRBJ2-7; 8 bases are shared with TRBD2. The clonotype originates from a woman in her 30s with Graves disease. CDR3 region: CASSIREGPSYEQYF. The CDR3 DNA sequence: TGTGCCAGTAGTATCCGGGAGGGACCCTCCTACGAGCAGTACTTC.